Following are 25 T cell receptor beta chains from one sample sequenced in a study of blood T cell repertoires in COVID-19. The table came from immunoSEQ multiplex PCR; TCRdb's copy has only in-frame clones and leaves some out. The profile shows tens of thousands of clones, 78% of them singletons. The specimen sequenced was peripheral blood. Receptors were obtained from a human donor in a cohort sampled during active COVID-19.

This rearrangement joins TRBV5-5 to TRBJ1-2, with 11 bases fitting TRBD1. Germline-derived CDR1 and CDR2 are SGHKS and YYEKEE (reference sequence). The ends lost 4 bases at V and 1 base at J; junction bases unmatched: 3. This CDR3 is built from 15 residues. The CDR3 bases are TGTGCCAGCAGCCAGGGACAGGGGGGTAACTATGGCTACACCTTC. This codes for CASSQGQGGNYGYTF.

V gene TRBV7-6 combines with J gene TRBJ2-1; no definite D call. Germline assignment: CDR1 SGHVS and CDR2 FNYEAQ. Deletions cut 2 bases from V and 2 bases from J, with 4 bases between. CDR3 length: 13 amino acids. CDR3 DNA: TGTGCCAGCAGCTTACAAACCTACAATGAGCAGTTCTTC. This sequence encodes CASSLQTYNEQFF.

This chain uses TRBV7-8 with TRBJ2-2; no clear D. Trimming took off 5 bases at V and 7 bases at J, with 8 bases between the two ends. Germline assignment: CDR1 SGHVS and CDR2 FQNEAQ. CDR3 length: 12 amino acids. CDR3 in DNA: TGTGCCAGCAGCCTCCGGTACGGGGAGCTGTTTTTT. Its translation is CASSLRYGELFF.

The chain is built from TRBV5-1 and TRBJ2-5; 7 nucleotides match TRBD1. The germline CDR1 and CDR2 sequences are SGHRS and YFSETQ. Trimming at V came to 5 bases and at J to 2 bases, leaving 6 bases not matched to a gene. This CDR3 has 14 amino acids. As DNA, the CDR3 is TGCGCCAGCAGTCTTCAGGGACAGCAAGAGACCCAGTACTTC. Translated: CASSLQGQQETQYF.

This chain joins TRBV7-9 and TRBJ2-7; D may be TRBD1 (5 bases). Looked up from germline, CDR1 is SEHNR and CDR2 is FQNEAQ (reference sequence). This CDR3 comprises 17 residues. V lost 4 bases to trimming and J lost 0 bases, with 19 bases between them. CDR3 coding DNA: TGTGCCAGCAGCTCCGGCGCTCAGGGTGATAGCTCCTACGAGCAGTACTTC. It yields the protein CASSSGAQGDSSYEQYF.

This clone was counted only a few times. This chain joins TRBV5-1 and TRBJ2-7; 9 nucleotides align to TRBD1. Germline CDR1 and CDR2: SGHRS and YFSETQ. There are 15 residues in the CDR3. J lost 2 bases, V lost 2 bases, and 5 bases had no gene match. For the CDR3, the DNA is TGCGCCAGCAGCTTCGGGGACAGGGAGACCTACGAGCAGTACTTC. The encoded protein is CASSFGDRETYEQYF.

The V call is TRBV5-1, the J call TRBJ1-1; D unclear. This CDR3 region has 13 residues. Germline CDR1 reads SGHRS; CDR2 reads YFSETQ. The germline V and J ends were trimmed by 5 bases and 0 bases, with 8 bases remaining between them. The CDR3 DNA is TGCGCCAGCAGTGAGGTCTTGAACACTGAAGCTTTCTTT. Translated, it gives CASSEVLNTEAFF.

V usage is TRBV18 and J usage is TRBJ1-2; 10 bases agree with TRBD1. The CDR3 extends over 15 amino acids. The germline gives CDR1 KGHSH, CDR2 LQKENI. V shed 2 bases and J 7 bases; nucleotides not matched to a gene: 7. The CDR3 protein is CASSPGRDRGRGYTF. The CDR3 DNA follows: TGTGCCAGCTCACCAGGGAGGGACAGGGGCCGTGGCTACACCTTC.

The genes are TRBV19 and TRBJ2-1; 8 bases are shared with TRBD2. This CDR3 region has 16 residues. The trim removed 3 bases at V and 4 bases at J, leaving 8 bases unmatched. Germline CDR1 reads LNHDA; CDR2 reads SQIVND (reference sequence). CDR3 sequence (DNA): TGTGCCAGTAGTATTGTGTACGGGACTAGGTACAATGAGCAGTTCTTC. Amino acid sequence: CASSIVYGTRYNEQFF.

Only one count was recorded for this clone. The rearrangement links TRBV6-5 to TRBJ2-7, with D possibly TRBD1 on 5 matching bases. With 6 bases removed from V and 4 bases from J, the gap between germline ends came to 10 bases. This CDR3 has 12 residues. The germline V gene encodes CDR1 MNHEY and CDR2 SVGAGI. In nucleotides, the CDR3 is TGTGCCAGCAGGCTGCAGGGTTACGAGCAGTACTTC. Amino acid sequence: CASRLQGYEQYF.

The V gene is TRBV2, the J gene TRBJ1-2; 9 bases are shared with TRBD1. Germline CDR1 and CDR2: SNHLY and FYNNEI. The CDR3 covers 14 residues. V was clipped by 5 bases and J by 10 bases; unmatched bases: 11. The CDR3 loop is CASSLPGTGFDYTF. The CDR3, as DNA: TGTGCCAGCAGTCTCCCCGGGACAGGGTTTGACTACACCTTC.

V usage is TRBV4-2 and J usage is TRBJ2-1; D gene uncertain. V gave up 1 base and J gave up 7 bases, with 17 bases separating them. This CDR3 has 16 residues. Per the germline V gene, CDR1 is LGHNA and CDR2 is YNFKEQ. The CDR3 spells CASSQGSTEVWNEQFF. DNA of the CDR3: TGTGCCAGCAGCCAAGGTTCCACTGAGGTGTGGAATGAGCAGTTCTTC.

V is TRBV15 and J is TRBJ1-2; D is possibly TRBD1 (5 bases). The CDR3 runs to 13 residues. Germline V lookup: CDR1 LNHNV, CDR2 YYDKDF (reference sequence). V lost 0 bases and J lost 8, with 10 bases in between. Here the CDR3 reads CATSREGGTGYTF. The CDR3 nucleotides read TGTGCCACCAGCAGAGAAGGAGGGACGGGCTACACCTTC.

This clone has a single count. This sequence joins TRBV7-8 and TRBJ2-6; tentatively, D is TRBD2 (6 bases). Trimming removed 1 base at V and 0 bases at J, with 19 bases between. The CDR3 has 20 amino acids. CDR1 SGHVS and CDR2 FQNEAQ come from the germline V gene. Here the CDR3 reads CASSLVFGGAGSSGANVLTF. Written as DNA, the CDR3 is TGTGCCAGCAGCTTAGTGTTCGGCGGGGCCGGTAGCTCTGGGGCCAACGTCCTGACTTTC.

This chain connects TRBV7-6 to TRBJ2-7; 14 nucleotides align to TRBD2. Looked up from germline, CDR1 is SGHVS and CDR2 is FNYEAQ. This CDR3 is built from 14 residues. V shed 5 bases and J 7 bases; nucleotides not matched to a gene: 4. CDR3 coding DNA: TGTGCCAGCAGCCGACTAGCGGGAGGGTCGGAGCAGTACTTC. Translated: CASSRLAGGSEQYF.

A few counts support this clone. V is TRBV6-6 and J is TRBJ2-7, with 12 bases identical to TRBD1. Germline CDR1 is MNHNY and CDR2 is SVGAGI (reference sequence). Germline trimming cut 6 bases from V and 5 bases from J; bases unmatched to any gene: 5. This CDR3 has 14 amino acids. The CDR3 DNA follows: TGTGCCAGCAGGCCGGGACAGGGGGCGGACGAGCAGTACTTC. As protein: CASRPGQGADEQYF.

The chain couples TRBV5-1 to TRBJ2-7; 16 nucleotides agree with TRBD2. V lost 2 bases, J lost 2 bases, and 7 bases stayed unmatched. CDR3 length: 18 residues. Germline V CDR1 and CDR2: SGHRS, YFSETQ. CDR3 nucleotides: TGCGCCAGCAGCTTTGGGACTAGCGGGGGGGCGGTGGCCTACGAGCAGTACTTC. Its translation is CASSFGTSGGAVAYEQYF.

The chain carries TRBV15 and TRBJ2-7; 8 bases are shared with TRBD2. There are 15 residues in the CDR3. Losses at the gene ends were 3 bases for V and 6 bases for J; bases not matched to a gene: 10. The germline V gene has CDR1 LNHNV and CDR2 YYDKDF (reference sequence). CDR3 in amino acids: CATSRISGSWGEQYF. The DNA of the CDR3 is TGTGCCACCAGCAGGATCAGCGGGAGTTGGGGCGAGCAGTACTTC.

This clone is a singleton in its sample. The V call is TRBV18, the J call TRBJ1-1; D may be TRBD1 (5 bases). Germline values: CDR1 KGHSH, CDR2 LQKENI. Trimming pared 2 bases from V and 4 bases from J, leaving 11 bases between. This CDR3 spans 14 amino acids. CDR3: CASSPGGGITEAFF. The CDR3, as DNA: TGTGCCAGCTCACCAGGGGGGGGGATCACTGAAGCTTTCTTT.

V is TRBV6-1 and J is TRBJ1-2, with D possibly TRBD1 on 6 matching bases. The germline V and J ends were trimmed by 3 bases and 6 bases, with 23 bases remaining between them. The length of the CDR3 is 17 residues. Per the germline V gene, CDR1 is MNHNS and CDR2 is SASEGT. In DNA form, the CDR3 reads TGTGCCAGCAGTGATTCAGTTCGACAGGTCGAGGGAAATGGCTACACCTTC. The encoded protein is CASSDSVRQVEGNGYTF.

In DNA form, the CDR3 reads TGTGCCAGCAGTTACAGCCCTGGGACAGCGAACACTGAAGCTTTCTTT. Translation: CASSYSPGTANTEAFF. This chain links TRBV6-6 with TRBJ1-1, with 7 bases identical to TRBD1. Trimming took 2 bases from V and 1 from J; bases not matched to a gene: 7. In germline, CDR1 is MNHNY, CDR2 SVGAGI (reference sequence). This CDR3 spans 16 amino acids.

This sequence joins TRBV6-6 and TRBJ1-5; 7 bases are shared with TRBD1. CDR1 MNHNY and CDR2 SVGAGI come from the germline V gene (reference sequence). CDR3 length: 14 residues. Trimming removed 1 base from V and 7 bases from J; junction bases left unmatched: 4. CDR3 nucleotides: TGTGCCAGCAGTTACTTCGGACAGGACCAGCCCCAGCATTTT. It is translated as CASSYFGQDQPQHF.

Written as DNA, the CDR3 is TGTGCCAGCAGTTTATTTCGGGACAGGCGGGAGCAGTACTTC. It codes for CASSLFRDRREQYF. The chain combines TRBV27 with TRBJ2-7; 8 bases map to TRBD1. The junction had 6 bases not matched to a gene; V was cut back by 1 base and J by 7 bases. Per the germline V gene, CDR1 is MNHEY and CDR2 is SMNVEV (reference sequence). The CDR3 spans 14 residues.

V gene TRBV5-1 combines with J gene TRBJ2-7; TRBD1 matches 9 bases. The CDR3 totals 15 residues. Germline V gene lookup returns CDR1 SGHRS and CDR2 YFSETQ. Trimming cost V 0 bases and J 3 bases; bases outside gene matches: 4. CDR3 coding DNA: TGCGCCAGCAGCTTGGCCGGGACAGGGTTCTACGAGCAGTACTTC. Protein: CASSLAGTGFYEQYF.

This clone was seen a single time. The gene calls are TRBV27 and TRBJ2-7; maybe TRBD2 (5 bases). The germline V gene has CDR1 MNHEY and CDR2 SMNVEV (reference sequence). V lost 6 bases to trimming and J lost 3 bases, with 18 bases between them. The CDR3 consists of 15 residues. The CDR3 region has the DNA TGTGCCAGCAGGCCACACCACGGGGAGTTCTACGAGCAGTACTTC. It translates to CASRPHHGEFYEQYF.